The source of this T cell receptor beta chain is a study of T-cell reconstitution after alpha-beta-depleted transplantation in children. Construction of the TCRbeta library involved unique molecular identifiers. TCRdb itself ran the PCR reads through MiXCR, one entry per CDR3 protein. Of about 72,000 distinct CDR3 sequences in the sample, about 7% were seen once. The germline V and J ends were trimmed by 1 base and 2 bases, with 7 bases remaining between them. The CDR3 loop spans 14 amino acids. The sample holds many counts of this clonotype. The chain combines TRBV12-3 or TRBV12-4 with TRBJ2-3; D is unresolved. The sequence came from a human donor who donated a stem cell graft to a child with acute lymphoblastic leukemia. Sequencing was performed on PBMCs from the stem cell graft donor, taken from the stem cell graft. The CDR3 protein is CASSLGRATDTQYF. In nucleotides, the CDR3 is TGTGCCAGCAGTTTAGGGAGAGCCACAGATACGCAGTATTTT.